This T cell receptor (beta chain) was sequenced during a study of cytomegalovirus exposure and HLA in healthy donors (dated by TCRdb to 2017 to 2019). In the study overall: In an earlier analysis of under 600 of the donors, approximately 300 Gb of sequence data and 100 million or so unique TCR beta sequences from about 179 million T cells were reported. Approximately 310 gigabases of sequencing data and roughly 90 million unique TCR sequences were included in an early release covering under 650 HLA-typed donors. Of the 300 to 500 genotyped donors, 65% to 90% were placed in the genetic ancestry cluster associated with self-reported Caucasian donors. The study aimed to test whether signatures of past pathogen exposure could be identified by cataloging public T cell receptors. The T cell repertoires of 550 to 850 subjects were profiled by immunosequencing and related to cytomegalovirus serostatus. Along with the roughly 670-subject first cohort, a separate validation cohort of around 120 different subjects was used. To predict cytomegalovirus infection status, the study brought together high-throughput TCR immunosequencing, statistical association of individual TCRs with disease status, and machine learning. In a later analysis, previously published TCR beta repertoires from about 640 donors were re-analyzed and high-resolution HLA genotyping was added so that TCR occurrence patterns could be studied. The later analysis used no new phenotypic data to find candidate immune exposures, relying instead on TCR beta sequences and their occurrence across donors. To decide whether each TCR beta V gene segment behaved as functional or pseudogenic, an earlier analysis of some 600 of the donors relied on high-throughput TCR beta sequencing. Donor age, sex, ethnicity and CMV serostatus were compiled together with the repertoire data. A later genetic analysis used genome-wide SNP genotypes for about 65% of the 666 donors, treating that subset as a discovery cohort. Every discovery cohort repertoire had been produced on one sequencing platform. HLA typing included class I and class II loci at four-digit resolution. The number of typed donors differed by locus: roughly 620-630 for A, B, C, DRB1 and DQB1; 500 to 550 for DQA1; 606 for DPA1; and 400 to 480 for DPB1. Roughly five DR-DQ haplotypes were treated as single units for association and clustering because of strong linkage in the cohort. Across approximately 420 genotyped donors of the cohort, an average of approximately 220,000 unique TCR beta nucleotide sequences per donor were sequenced, and around 19% of those sequences were non-productive.

The full study reports these points: Some IMGT-functional V segments, including TRBV6-2 and TRBV6-3, could not be distinguished by the 87-base-pair reads and were therefore excluded. The earlier analysis of around 600 of the donors excluded seventeen rarely observed V segments, including chromosome 9 orphons, because counts were too low. An earlier analysis of 587 of the donors showed that most TCR beta V segments appeared in productive rearrangements either about 87% or about 30% of the time, which broadly matched IMGT annotations. Because HLA typing was missing for some donors at each locus, association tests included only the typed subset. A later analysis found that HLA-associated TCR beta chains were more clonally expanded and had lower generation probabilities than equally common non-associated chains. A few of the identified cytomegalovirus-associated TCR beta chains were confirmed in vitro to be specific for cytomegalovirus antigens. Linkage disequilibrium might explain the correlated functional status among segregating V segments, but an unknown experimental factor could not be ruled out. CMV serostatus was the only immune exposure information available for the cohort. The classifier was reported to diagnose cytomegalovirus status with high specificity and sensitivity in both the original and validation cohorts. In a later analysis, most CMV-associated TCR beta chains were found to appear HLA-restricted, with HLA associations seemingly driven largely by CMV exposure. According to the authors, the approach could potentially be generalized to other disease states and immunological phenotypes. In a later analysis, the rate of TCR association differed among HLA loci, with DRB1 alleles having the most associated TCRs and HLA-C alleles having the fewest. A later analysis reported that several top co-occurrence clusters appeared linked to parvovirus B19, influenza, CMV and Epstein-Barr virus. A total of 150 or so TCR beta chains were listed by the study as associated with cytomegalovirus. Strong co-occurrence of HLA alleles, especially DR and DQ, made assigning TCR associations to individual alleles difficult. A cluster of highly shared sequence variants was judged likely to be a technical artifact of the sequencing pipeline. Across donors, most TCR sequences were observed very rarely, whereas some public TCRs were present in many individuals. In a later analysis, about 17,000 TCR beta sequences were associated with specific HLA alleles at a false discovery rate of 0.05. This cohort had only TCR beta chains sequenced, and the lack of alpha or paired-chain data limited which features could be detected. A further reported finding was that TCR beta sequences accurately predicted the HLA-A and HLA-B alleles for most subjects in the first cohort. The presence/absence analyses assumed that sequencing depth was roughly uniform across donors, and that assumption may not be true. A later genetic analysis associated a missense DCLRE1C variant with V-gene and J-gene trimming of TCR beta chains, and an independent cohort replicated the association. In a later genetic analysis, fewer N-insertions in productive TCRs were reported among donors in an Asian-associated ancestry cluster than the approximately 670-donor mean.

A word on this clone: The antigen it recognizes is unknown.

The library was made by the immunoSEQ multiplex PCR assay. A mixture of 60 forward primers for TCR Vbeta segments and 13 reverse primers for TCR Jbeta segments was used in the multiplex PCR. The CDR3 region of rearranged TCR beta genes was amplified from genomic DNA with a multiplex PCR assay. On the Illumina HiSeq System, the amplified TCR beta libraries were sequenced as 87-base-pair reads. Per the source publication's procedure: A later analysis tallied around 80 million unique TCR beta chains across the 666 repertoires, and some 10 million of those chains were shared by two or more donors. Raw reads were error-corrected and collapsed into unique sequences by a nearest-neighbor algorithm in which closely related sequences were merged to remove PCR and sequencing errors. To assign V, D and J gene segments, CDR3 sequences were aligned to IMGT reference sequences. For a sequence to be retained, at least a six-nucleotide match to both a V gene segment and a J gene segment was required. A rearrangement was called productive if the CDR3 had no stop codons and remained in frame with V and J, and every other rearrangement was called non-productive. CDR3 was defined by IMGT convention, running from the second conserved V-encoded cysteine to the conserved J-encoded phenylalanine. The earlier analysis of about 500 of the donors excluded sequences that lacked an unambiguous match to a single V gene segment. An earlier analysis of a few hundred of the donors classified V segments as functional when productive rearrangements were above 56.7% and as segregating when the standard deviation between donors was above 5%. A statistical classification framework was built for diagnosing cytomegalovirus status from the catalog of TCR beta chain sequences. A later analysis assigned V and J genes by comparing TCR nucleotide sequences with IMGT/GENE-DB human TR gene sequences. In a later analysis, CDR3 sequences and most-parsimonious VDJ recombination scenarios were assigned using the TCRdist pipeline. In a later analysis, each TCR beta chain was defined by its CDR3 amino acid sequence together with its V-gene family, and reads lacking a unique V-gene family were excluded. In a later analysis, 450 to 600 highly shared, low-generation-probability nucleotide sequences were removed to address suspected cross-contamination and a sequencing artifact. For each public chain, a later analysis derived a clonal expansion index from normalized ranks of inferred template counts within each repertoire. Generation probabilities in a later analysis came from a VDJ recombination model fitted to out-of-frame rearrangements, and those results were checked against IGoR. In a later analysis, TCR-TCR, TCR-HLA and TCR-CMV co-occurrence was scored with hypergeometric tests, and a repertoire-size bias correction was applied to TCR pairs. To estimate false discovery rates, a later analysis permuted the HLA or CMV assignments 20 times. In a later analysis, co-occurring TCRs were grouped using DBSCAN, with TCRdist sequence similarity added in when clustering inside HLA-allele-positive subsets. Repertoires with fewer than 30,000 or more than 120,000 public chains, plus five repertoires with anomalous nucleotide sharing, were excluded from co-occurrence clustering. What TCRdb holds here is the immuneACCESS table cut down to in-frame rearrangements. Part of the clones is not present; checked against another copy, under half of the missing clones reflect an unresolved V gene, and the others are unexplained. The V and J calls and clone size come from that table; D and trimming were worked out from the DNA. This sample's table lists 100,000 to 150,000 clones. Roughly 1.7% of the sample goes to the ten largest clones.

The cohort was made up of approximately 670 healthy bone marrow donors. At the time of sampling, all cohort members were nominally healthy, though unrecorded immune exposures were likely present. The donor tested CMV seropositive, placing the donor among the 290 or so seropositive members of the cohort. Every donor gave a peripheral blood sample, and the peripheral blood mononuclear cells from that sample were used for TCR beta sequencing. Genomic DNA was extracted from the blood cell samples with the Qiagen DNeasy Blood Extraction Kit. The germline V end is reduced by 2 bases and the J end by 4 bases; junction bases left unmatched: 13. Spanning cysteine to phenylalanine, the CDR3 consists of 18 amino acids. Only the CDR3 part of the read is kept: 54 bases, read in frame from the first base. Via the germline V gene, CDR1 is SGHRS and CDR2 YFSETQ.

The specimen was PBMCs. The sequence is built from TRBV5-1 and TRBJ2-3, with TRBD2 identical over 10 junction bases. This receptor was identified in a woman aged 40-49 years in good health and CMV-seropositive. CDR3 reads: CASSLNPGTSAPADTQYF. The nucleotide sequence is given as TGCGCCAGCAGCTTAAACCCTGGGACTAGCGCTCCCGCAGATACGCAGTATTTT.